These 29 T cell receptor beta chains share one sample of origin, sequenced in a study of cytomegalovirus exposure and HLA in healthy donors. Primers: 60 Vbeta forward and 13 Jbeta reverse. This table comes from immunoSEQ multiplex PCR, and its TCRdb copy is limited to in-frame clones, with some not included. The sample carries 140,000 or so clones, 70% to 85% recorded once. Sample: PBMCs. These TCRs come from a male donor in good health and CMV-seronegative.

This chain connects TRBV19 to TRBJ2-5; TRBD1 matches at 11 bases. This CDR3 has 16 amino acids. Germline V gives CDR1 LNHDA, CDR2 SQIVND (reference sequence). Trimming at V came to 3 bases and at J to 0 bases, leaving 3 bases not matched to a gene. CDR3 protein: CASSMRTGGYQETQYF. Here the CDR3 DNA reads TGTGCCAGTAGTATGCGGACAGGGGGCTACCAAGAGACCCAGTACTTC.

The chain uses TRBV4-2 and TRBJ1-6, with a possible D match to TRBD1 (6 bases). Germline-derived CDR1 and CDR2 are LGHNA and YNFKEQ. Trimming pared 0 bases from V and 7 bases from J, leaving 10 bases between. This CDR3 spans 15 amino acids. CDR3 coding DNA: TGTGCCAGCAGCCAAGATCGGCAGGGGAATTCACCCCTCCACTTT. Residues: CASSQDRQGNSPLHF.

This clone was seen a few times. V and J are TRBV5-6 and TRBJ1-1; no firm D call. CDR1 and CDR2 from the germline V gene are SGHDT and YYEEEE. V was pared by 0 bases and J by 3 bases, with 9 bases between. The CDR3 has 14 residues. The DNA for the CDR3 is TGTGCCAGCAGCTTGGTGGGAGAAGACACTGAAGCTTTCTTT. Residues: CASSLVGEDTEAFF.

The rearrangement joins TRBV11-2 to TRBJ1-1; no clear D gene. Germline-derived CDR1 and CDR2 are SGHAT and FQNNGV. V was clipped by 2 bases and J by 1 base, with 8 bases between them. The CDR3 sequence is 14 residues long. CDR3 bases: TGTGCCAGCAGCTTATGGGCCGGGAACACTGAAGCTTTCTTT. Encoded protein: CASSLWAGNTEAFF.

With respect to this clone: Mismatch with germline at one junction end may stem from a read error. This chain joins TRBV2 and TRBJ2-6; 8 positions agree with TRBD1. The CDR3 spans 14 residues. Germline V gene sequence: CDR1 SNHLY, CDR2 FYNNEI. The CDR3 reads CASTGGSGANVLTF. The CDR3 DNA sequence: TGTGCTAGCACAGGGGGCTCTGGGGCCAACGTCCTGACTTTC. The entire variable domain, with the rest obtained from reference TRBV2 and TRBJ2-6, is as follows: EPEVTQTPSHQVTQMGQEVILRCVPISNHLYFYWYRQILGQKVEFLVSFYNNEISEKSEIFDDQFSVERPDGSNFTLKIRSTKLEDSAMYFCASTGGSGANVLTFGAGSRLTVL.

As to this clone: Different DNA sequences within this sample yield the same CDR3. This sequence joins TRBV28 and TRBJ1-2; D unresolved. The CDR3 contains 14 residues. V was cut by 1 base and J by 5 bases, with 11 bases left in between. Germline V lookup: CDR1 MDHEN, CDR2 SYDVKM. The CDR3 sequence: CASSLLGSLYGYTF. The DNA of the CDR3 is TGTGCCAGCAGTTTATTGGGGAGTCTATATGGCTACACCTTC.

This clone turned up a few times. The chain carries TRBV6-5 and TRBJ1-2; D is possibly TRBD1 (5 bases). Trimming stripped 5 bases from V and 4 bases from J, with 14 bases between. The CDR3 runs 14 residues. Per the germline V gene, CDR1 is MNHEY and CDR2 is SVGAGI. Written as DNA, the CDR3 is TGTGCCAGCAGTGAAGGGAGGGACTTCTATGGCTACACCTTC. It encodes CASSEGRDFYGYTF.

The chain recombines TRBV5-4 with TRBJ2-3, with 7 bases lining up with TRBD2. V was clipped by 4 bases and J by 3 bases; unmatched bases: 5. The germline V gene has CDR1 SGHNT and CDR2 YYREEE (reference sequence). The CDR3 sequence is 14 residues long. The CDR3 protein is CASSVQGGTDTQYF. CDR3 coding DNA: TGTGCCAGCAGCGTCCAGGGAGGGACAGATACGCAGTATTTT.

The gene calls are TRBV19 and TRBJ1-5, with TRBD1 identical over 9 bases. Germline CDR1 LNHDA, CDR2 SQIVND (reference sequence). After removal of 7 bases from V and 4 bases from J, the junction contained 5 bases not matched to a gene. The CDR3 runs to 14 residues. CDR3 sequence reads: CASNPTGGNQPQHF. CDR3 nucleotide sequence: TGTGCCAGTAACCCGACAGGGGGGAATCAGCCCCAGCATTTT.

This chain links TRBV5-4 with TRBJ2-1, with 7 nucleotides matching TRBD2. Germline CDR1 is SGHNT and CDR2 is YYREEE (reference sequence). Trimming removed 3 bases from V and 2 bases from J; junction bases left unmatched: 5. This CDR3 comprises 15 residues. CDR3 amino acids: CASSSGGQAYNEQFF. In DNA form, the CDR3 reads TGTGCCAGCAGCTCGGGAGGCCAAGCCTACAATGAGCAGTTCTTC.

This chain connects TRBV7-6 to TRBJ2-1; TRBD2 aligns across 9 bases. V was clipped by 3 bases and J by 6 bases; unmatched bases: 6. Germline V lookup: CDR1 SGHVS, CDR2 FNYEAQ. The CDR3 is 15 amino acids. This CDR3 is CASSLWREGLNEQFF. The CDR3 DNA reads TGTGCCAGCAGCTTGTGGCGGGAGGGCCTCAATGAGCAGTTCTTC.

CDR3 coding DNA: TGTGCCAGCAGACGAGGACAGGGGAATGGCTACACCTTC. Protein product: CASRRGQGNGYTF. The chain couples TRBV6-1 to TRBJ1-2; 9 nucleotides match TRBD1. This CDR3 contains 13 residues. Per the germline V gene, CDR1 is MNHNS and CDR2 is SASEGT. V shed 6 bases, J shed 6 bases, and the junction held 5 bases outside the gene matches.

This clone appeared a single time. This chain links TRBV27 with TRBJ2-7; the D gene is possibly TRBD1 (5 bases). The CDR3 contains 13 residues. V shed 4 bases and J shed 3 bases, with 10 bases lying between them. Germline-derived CDR1 and CDR2 are MNHEY and SMNVEV (reference sequence). CDR3 in amino acids: CASSSLRVYEQYF. As DNA, the CDR3 is TGTGCCAGCAGTTCGCTCAGGGTCTACGAGCAGTACTTC.

Points on this clone: Other DNA sequences in this specimen translate into the identical CDR3. This chain uses TRBV4-3 with TRBJ1-2; D is possibly TRBD1 (5 bases). Trimming took off 4 bases at V and 5 bases at J, with 14 bases between the two ends. CDR1 is LGHNA and CDR2 is YSLEER in the germline V gene. This CDR3 spans 14 amino acids. CDR3 nucleotide sequence: TGCGCCAGCAGCCCCCAGGGCGGGGGTTATGGCTACACCTTC. It encodes CASSPQGGGYGYTF.

V usage is TRBV6-6 and J usage is TRBJ1-5; TRBD1 matches at 8 bases. The CDR3 extends over 16 amino acids. The germline V gene encodes CDR1 MNHNY and CDR2 SVGAGI (reference sequence). The ends lost 6 bases at V and 1 base at J; junction bases unmatched: 8. The CDR3: CASREHRTGSNQPQHF. The CDR3 DNA sequence: TGTGCCAGCAGGGAACACCGGACAGGGAGCAATCAGCCCCAGCATTTT.

The chain's CDR3 is CASSFVGDSNQPQHF. The CDR3 coding sequence is TGTGCCAGCAGTTTTGTAGGGGATAGCAATCAGCCCCAGCATTTT. This chain uses TRBV28 with TRBJ1-5, with a tentative D call TRBD1 (5 bases). The germline V gene encodes CDR1 MDHEN and CDR2 SYDVKM. This CDR3 is 15 amino acids long. Trimming removed 3 bases from V and 0 bases from J, with 9 bases in between. Full variable domain (missing parts from reference TRBV28 and TRBJ1-5): DVKVTQSSRYLVKRTGEKVFLECVQDMDHENMFWYRQDPGLGLRLIYFSYDVKMKEKGDIPEGYSVSREKKERFSLILESASTNQTSMYLCASSFVGDSNQPQHFGDGTRLSIL.

This chain connects TRBV10-3 to TRBJ1-1; 7 bases agree with TRBD1. With 6 bases clipped from V and 2 bases from J, the junction kept 9 bases outside the gene matches. This CDR3 region has 15 residues. From germline, CDR1 is ENHRY and CDR2 SYGVKD. Written as DNA, the CDR3 is TGTGCCATCAGCCTAGAACAGGGGCCTAACACTGAAGCTTTCTTT. This codes for CAISLEQGPNTEAFF.

The chain combines TRBV5-1 with TRBJ2-5, with D maybe TRBD1 (6 bases). Near its end, the DNA agrees better with TRBJ2-7, so the J call may be wrong. The CDR3 sequence is 14 residues long. Germline lookup yields CDR1 SGHRS and CDR2 YFSETQ. The CDR3 DNA reads TGCGCCAGCAGCACGACAGGCAGCTCCTACGAGCAGTACTTC. The encoded protein is CASSTTGSSYEQYF.

The chain uses TRBV19 and TRBJ2-3, with a tentative D call TRBD2 (6 bases). Per germline, CDR1 LNHDA and CDR2 SQIVND (reference sequence). The CDR3 consists of 12 residues. Trimming pared 5 bases from V and 13 bases from J, leaving 16 bases between. This CDR3 reads CASSYLRELKYF. DNA of the CDR3: TGTGCCAGTAGTTATCTACGGGAGCTTAAGTATTTT.

The gene calls are TRBV7-3 and TRBJ2-1, with TRBD1 matching over 8 bases. CDR1 is SGHTA, CDR2 FQGTGA, per germline. J gave up 4 bases and V 5 bases, and 7 bases lay outside the gene matches. There are 15 residues in the CDR3. This CDR3 is CASSVTGDGYNEQFF. The DNA of the CDR3 is TGTGCCAGCAGCGTGACAGGGGACGGGTACAATGAGCAGTTCTTC.

The V call is TRBV7-8, the J call TRBJ2-7; 7 bases are shared with TRBD2. V trimming: 5 bases; J trimming: 0 bases; junction bases outside the gene matches: 19. The CDR3 is 19 amino acids. Germline values: CDR1 SGHVS, CDR2 FQNEAQ. This CDR3 is CASSHLPPWGRGFSYEQYF. CDR3 nucleotides: TGTGCCAGCAGCCATTTGCCCCCGTGGGGGAGGGGTTTCTCCTACGAGCAGTACTTC.

This chain uses TRBV18 with TRBJ1-2; D is undetermined. Germline values: CDR1 KGHSH, CDR2 LQKENI. Deletions cut 0 bases from V and 8 bases from J, with 13 bases between. This CDR3 is built from 14 residues. CDR3 nucleotide sequence: TGTGCCAGCTCACCACCGGTGGTGTTTCTAGGCTACACCTTC. As protein: CASSPPVVFLGYTF.

This clone showed up just once. This chain connects TRBV14 to TRBJ2-7, with D possibly matching TRBD1 (5 bases). Trimming cost V 4 bases and J 9 bases, with 10 bases left between them. The germline CDR1 and CDR2 sequences are SGHDN and FVKESK. The CDR3 runs 11 residues. In DNA form, the CDR3 reads TGTGCCAGCAGCCGGACATCCGGGCAGTACTTC. Translating gives CASSRTSGQYF.

The rearrangement uses TRBV30 and TRBJ1-5; TRBD1 agrees at 11 bases. Looked up from germline, CDR1 is GTSNPN and CDR2 is SVGIG (reference sequence). The V and J ends lost 2 bases and 6 bases, in that order; junction bases with no gene match: 6. The CDR3 extends over 15 amino acids. This CDR3 is CAWSTGTGGGQPQHF. CDR3 coding DNA: TGTGCCTGGAGTACCGGGACAGGGGGTGGTCAGCCCCAGCATTTT.

This clone was found once. The chain is built from TRBV7-3 and TRBJ2-3; 8 nucleotides match TRBD2. This CDR3 region has 15 residues. V shed 5 bases, J shed 1 base, and the junction held 5 bases outside the gene matches. Germline V gene data show CDR1 as SGHTA and CDR2 as FQGTGA. The chain's CDR3 is CASSPRAGGTDTQYF. The CDR3 DNA reads as TGTGCCAGCAGCCCTCGAGCGGGGGGCACAGATACGCAGTATTTT. Using reference TRBV7-3 and TRBJ2-3 for the parts outside the CDR3, the full variable domain is GAGVSQTPSNKVTEKGKYVELRCDPISGHTALYWYRQSLGQGPEFLIYFQGTGAADDSGLPNDRFFAVRPEGSVSTLKIQRTERGDSAVYLCASSPRAGGTDTQYFGPGTRLTVL.

The chain employs TRBV15 and TRBJ2-3; weak D call: TRBD2 (6 bases). The length of the CDR3 is 17 residues. V was clipped by 3 bases and J by 2 bases, with 18 bases between them. Germline CDR1 and CDR2: LNHNV and YYDKDF (reference sequence). CDR3 residues: CATSSRILASYTDTQYF. The CDR3 nucleotides are TGTGCCACCAGCAGCCGCATACTAGCCTCTTACACAGATACGCAGTATTTT.

CDR3 sequence reads: CASSAWDSPYEQYF. DNA for the CDR3: TGTGCCAGCAGCGCCTGGGACAGCCCCTACGAGCAGTACTTC. The J gene is TRBJ2-7, the V gene TRBV7-3; 7 bases match TRBD1. The CDR3 covers 14 residues. V lost 5 bases, J lost 2 bases, and 6 bases stayed unmatched. Germline V gene sequence: CDR1 SGHTA, CDR2 FQGTGA.

The chain couples TRBV9 to TRBJ2-5; 9 bases fit TRBD1. From germline, CDR1 is SGDLS and CDR2 YYNGEE. This CDR3 has 15 residues. The junction had 11 bases not matched to a gene; V was cut back by 4 bases and J by 7 bases. The CDR3 DNA follows: TGTGCCAGCAGCCCGGGACAGGGACTGTTTGGGACCCAGTACTTC. This gives the protein CASSPGQGLFGTQYF.

V is TRBV14 and J is TRBJ2-2; D is uncertain. Germline CDR1 SGHDN, CDR2 FVKESK. Trimming pared 4 bases from V and 3 bases from J, leaving 9 bases between. The CDR3 contains 14 residues. The CDR3: CASSRLRDTGELFF. DNA of the CDR3: TGTGCCAGCAGCCGCTTGAGAGACACCGGGGAGCTGTTTTTT.